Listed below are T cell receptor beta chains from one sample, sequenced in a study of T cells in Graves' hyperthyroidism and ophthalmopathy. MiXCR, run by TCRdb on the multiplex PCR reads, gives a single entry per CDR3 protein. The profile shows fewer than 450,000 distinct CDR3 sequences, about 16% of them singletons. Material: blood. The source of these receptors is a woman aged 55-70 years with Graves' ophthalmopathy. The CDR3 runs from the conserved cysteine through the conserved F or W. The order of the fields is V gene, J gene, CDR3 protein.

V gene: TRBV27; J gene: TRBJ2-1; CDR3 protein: CASSYTGEVYNEQFF
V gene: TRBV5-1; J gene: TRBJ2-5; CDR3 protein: CASSLVASGKETQYF
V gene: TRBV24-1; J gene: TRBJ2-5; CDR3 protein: CATSDTSGQETQYF
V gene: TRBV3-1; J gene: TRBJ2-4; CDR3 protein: CASSQEGSSAIQYF
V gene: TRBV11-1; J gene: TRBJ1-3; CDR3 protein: CASSLSGISGNTIYF
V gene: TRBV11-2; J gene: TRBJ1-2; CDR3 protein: CASSLGQGAFYGYTF
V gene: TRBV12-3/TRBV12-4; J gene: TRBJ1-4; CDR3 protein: CASTARGLGAEKLFF
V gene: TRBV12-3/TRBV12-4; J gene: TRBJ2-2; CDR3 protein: CASSFWATPTGELFF
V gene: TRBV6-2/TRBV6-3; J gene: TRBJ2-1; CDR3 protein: CASSFEYNEQFF
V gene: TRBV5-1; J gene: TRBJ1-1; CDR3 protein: CASRLVTEMNTEAFF
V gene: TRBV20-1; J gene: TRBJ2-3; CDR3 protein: CSARRAGAADTQYF
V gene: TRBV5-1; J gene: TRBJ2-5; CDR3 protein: CASSLGRGGETQYF
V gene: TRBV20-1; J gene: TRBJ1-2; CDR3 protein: CSARDGNYGYTF
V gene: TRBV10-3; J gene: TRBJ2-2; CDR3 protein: CAIGSGTSPLGELFF
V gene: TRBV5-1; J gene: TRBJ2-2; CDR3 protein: CASSLDPGLAGNTGELFF
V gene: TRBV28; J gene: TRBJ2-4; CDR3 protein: CASSLTRGVLGIQYF
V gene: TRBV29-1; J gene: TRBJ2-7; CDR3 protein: CSVARREPYEQYF
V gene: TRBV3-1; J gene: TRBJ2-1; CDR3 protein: CASSRWERTYNEQFF
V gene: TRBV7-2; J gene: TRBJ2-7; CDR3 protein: CASSLGTSGRWYEQYF
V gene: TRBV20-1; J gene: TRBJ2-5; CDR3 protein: CSASGALGTQYF
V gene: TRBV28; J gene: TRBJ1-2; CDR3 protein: CASSGQEIYGYTF
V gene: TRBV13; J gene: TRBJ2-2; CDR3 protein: CASSRTMTGELFF
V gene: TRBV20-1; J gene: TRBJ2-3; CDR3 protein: CSAIPGLVMNTQYF
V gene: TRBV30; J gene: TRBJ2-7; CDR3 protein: CAWSTTTAAYEQYF
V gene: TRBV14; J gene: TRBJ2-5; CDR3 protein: CASSQVKGDGETQYF
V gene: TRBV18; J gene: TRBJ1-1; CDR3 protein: CASSEGLITEAFF
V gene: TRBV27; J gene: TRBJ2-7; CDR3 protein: CASSPTAEPTSEQYF